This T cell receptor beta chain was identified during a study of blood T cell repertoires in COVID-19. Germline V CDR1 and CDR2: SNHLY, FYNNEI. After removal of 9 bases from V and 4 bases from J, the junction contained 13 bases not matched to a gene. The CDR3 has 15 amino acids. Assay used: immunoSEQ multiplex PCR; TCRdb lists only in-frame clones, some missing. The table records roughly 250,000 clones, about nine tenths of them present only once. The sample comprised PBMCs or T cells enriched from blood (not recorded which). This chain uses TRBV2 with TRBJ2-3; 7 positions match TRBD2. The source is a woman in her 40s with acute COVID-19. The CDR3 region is CARPRGAGVADTQYF. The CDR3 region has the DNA TGTGCCAGGCCGAGGGGCGCGGGAGTGGCAGATACGCAGTATTTT. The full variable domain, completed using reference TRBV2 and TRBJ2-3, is EPEVTQTPSHQVTQMGQEVILRCVPISNHLYFYWYRQILGQKVEFLVSFYNNEISEKSEIFDDQFSVERPDGSNFTLKIRSTKLEDSAMYFCARPRGAGVADTQYFGPGTRLTVL.